This TCR beta chain derives from a study of shared clonotypes between healthy human individuals. Study-wide results and caveats: Clonotype sharing among donors was expected to depend on sequencing depth. Estimated richness was generally greater in naive than memory subsets.

The CDR3 spans 14 residues. Germline V lookup: CDR1 GTSNPN, CDR2 SVGIG (reference sequence). Between the trimmed V and J ends, which lost 3 bases and 0 bases, there was a span of 8 bases. TCRdb's copy holds only in-frame clones and misses some; the assay was immunoSEQ multiplex PCR. The sample lists some 1.5 million clones; 95% to 99% were seen once. On this clone itself: Its specificity is unknown.

This TCR came from a man aged 25 to 45 in good health. The chain employs TRBV30 and TRBJ2-2; no definite D call. Input material: naive CD4+ T cells sorted from blood. Subset given: CD45RA+ positively selected. CDR3 coding DNA: TGTGCCTGGAGGGGTCTGGCGAACACCGGGGAGCTGTTTTTT. Translation: CAWRGLANTGELFF.